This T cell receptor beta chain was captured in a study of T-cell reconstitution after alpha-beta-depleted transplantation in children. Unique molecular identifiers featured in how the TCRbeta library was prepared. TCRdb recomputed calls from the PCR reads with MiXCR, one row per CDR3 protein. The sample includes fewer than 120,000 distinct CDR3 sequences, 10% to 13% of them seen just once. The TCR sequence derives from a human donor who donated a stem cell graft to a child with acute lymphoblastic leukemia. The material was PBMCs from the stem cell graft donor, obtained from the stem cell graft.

The CDR3 here is CAWSAVTTVNTEAFF. CDR3 DNA sequence: TGTGCCTGGAGTGCGGTCACGACTGTGAACACTGAAGCTTTCTTT. The V gene is TRBV30, the J gene TRBJ1-1; D unresolved. The germline V gene has CDR1 GTSNPN and CDR2 SVGIG (reference sequence). The V end was cut by 1 base, the J end by 0 bases, with 12 bases between. The CDR3 has 15 residues.